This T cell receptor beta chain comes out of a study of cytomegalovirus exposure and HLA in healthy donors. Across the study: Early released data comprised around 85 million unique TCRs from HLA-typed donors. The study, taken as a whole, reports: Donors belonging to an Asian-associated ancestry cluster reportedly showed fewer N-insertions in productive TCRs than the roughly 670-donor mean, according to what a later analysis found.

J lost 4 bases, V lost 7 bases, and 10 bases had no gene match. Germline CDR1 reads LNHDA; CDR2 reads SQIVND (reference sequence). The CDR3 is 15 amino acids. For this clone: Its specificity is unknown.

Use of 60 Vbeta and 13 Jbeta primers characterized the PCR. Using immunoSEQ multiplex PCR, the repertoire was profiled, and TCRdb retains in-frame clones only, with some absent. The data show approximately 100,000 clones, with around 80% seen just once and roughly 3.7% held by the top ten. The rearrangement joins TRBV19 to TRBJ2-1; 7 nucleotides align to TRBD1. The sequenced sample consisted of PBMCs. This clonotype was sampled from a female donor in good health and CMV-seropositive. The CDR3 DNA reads TGTGCCAGTACTCCAGACAGGGCGCCTTACAATGAGCAGTTCTTC. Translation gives CASTPDRAPYNEQFF.